The rows below give T cell receptor beta chains drawn from one sample of a study of blood T cell repertoires in COVID-19. Sequencing used immunoSEQ multiplex PCR; TCRdb keeps in-frame clones, though not all of them. The sample has around 100,000 clones; approximately 90% are singletons. The sample was peripheral blood. Receptors originate from a man in his fifties or sixties with acute or convalescent COVID-19. Each CDR3 is given with its conserved first and last residue. The D gene is left open where the match is weak. Not every row has a clone size; where given, it reads once, few, many or a size class.

J gene: TRBJ1-1; V gene: TRBV7-9; clone size: .; D gene: TRBD1; CDR3 protein: CASSPGTGYTEAFF; CDR3 DNA: TGTGCCAGCAGCCCGGGGACAGGGTACACTGAAGCTTTCTTT
J gene: TRBJ1-5; V gene: TRBV19; clone size: few; D gene: .; CDR3 protein: CASSGGRGGQPQHF; CDR3 DNA: TGTGCCAGTAGTGGGGGCCGTGGAGGTCAGCCCCAGCATTTT
J gene: TRBJ2-1; V gene: TRBV5-1; clone size: .; D gene: TRBD2; CDR3 protein: CASSLVAGGLNEQFF; CDR3 DNA: TGCGCCAGCAGCTTGGTAGCGGGAGGGCTAAATGAGCAGTTCTTC
J gene: TRBJ2-7; V gene: TRBV11-2; clone size: .; D gene: TRBD1; CDR3 protein: CASSPITPGQALYEQYF; CDR3 DNA: TGTGCCAGCAGCCCAATTACCCCGGGACAGGCCCTCTACGAGCAGTACTTC
J gene: TRBJ1-4; V gene: TRBV7-9; clone size: .; D gene: TRBD1; CDR3 protein: CASSPSRDRGPATNEKLFF; CDR3 DNA: TGTGCCAGCAGCCCCTCCCGGGACAGGGGGCCTGCAACTAATGAAAAACTGTTTTTT
J gene: TRBJ2-7; V gene: TRBV20-1; clone size: .; D gene: .; CDR3 protein: CSASLGVFTYEQYF; CDR3 DNA: TGCAGTGCTAGTTTGGGCGTCTTCACCTACGAGCAGTACTTC
J gene: TRBJ1-5; V gene: TRBV5-1; clone size: once; D gene: TRBD1; CDR3 protein: CASSPEGTGYQPQHF; CDR3 DNA: TGCGCCAGCAGCCCAGAAGGGACAGGGTATCAGCCCCAGCATTTT
J gene: TRBJ2-3; V gene: TRBV4-3; clone size: .; D gene: TRBD2; CDR3 protein: CASSQAQAGPSTDTQYF; CDR3 DNA: TGCGCCAGCAGCCAAGCACAAGCGGGACCTAGCACAGATACGCAGTATTTT
J gene: TRBJ2-1; V gene: TRBV19; clone size: .; D gene: .; CDR3 protein: CASRIRGQRNEQFF; CDR3 DNA: TGTGCCAGTAGGATCAGGGGACAACGCAATGAGCAGTTCTTC
J gene: TRBJ2-1; V gene: TRBV6-5; clone size: once; D gene: .; CDR3 protein: CASSPNLGGPNEQFF; CDR3 DNA: TGTGCCAGCAGCCCCAACCTAGGAGGCCCCAATGAGCAGTTCTTC
J gene: TRBJ1-6; V gene: TRBV18; clone size: .; D gene: .; CDR3 protein: CASSPTGTPTDSPLHF; CDR3 DNA: TGTGCCAGCTCACCAACGGGGACACCTACGGATTCACCCCTCCACTTT
J gene: TRBJ2-1; V gene: TRBV27; clone size: few; D gene: .; CDR3 protein: CASRRLDVGKGGQFF; CDR3 DNA: TGTGCCAGCAGGAGACTAGATGTAGGAAAAGGCGGGCAGTTCTTC
J gene: TRBJ2-3; V gene: TRBV5-1; clone size: .; D gene: TRBD2; CDR3 protein: CASSTGTSGRGDTQYF; CDR3 DNA: TGCGCCAGCAGCACCGGGACTAGCGGGAGAGGGGATACGCAGTATTTT
J gene: TRBJ2-2; V gene: TRBV19; clone size: .; D gene: .; CDR3 protein: CASKLEGKNTGELFF; CDR3 DNA: TGTGCCAGTAAGTTGGAGGGAAAGAACACCGGGGAGCTGTTTTTT
J gene: TRBJ2-7; V gene: TRBV6-2/TRBV6-3; clone size: .; D gene: .; CDR3 protein: CASSYGGMSSYEQYF; CDR3 DNA: TGTGCCAGCAGTTACGGTGGTATGAGCTCCTACGAGCAGTACTTC
J gene: TRBJ2-2; V gene: TRBV5-1; clone size: few; D gene: .; CDR3 protein: CASSRGNAGTGELFF; CDR3 DNA: TGCGCCAGCAGCCGGGGGAACGCGGGCACCGGGGAGCTGTTTTTT
J gene: TRBJ1-2; V gene: TRBV6-5; clone size: once; D gene: TRBD1; CDR3 protein: CASSLQGGEFNYGYTF; CDR3 DNA: TGTGCCAGCAGTTTACAGGGGGGAGAATTTAACTATGGCTACACCTTC
J gene: TRBJ2-3; V gene: TRBV19; clone size: once; D gene: TRBD2; CDR3 protein: CASSTGGASTDTQYF; CDR3 DNA: TGTGCCAGTAGTACGGGAGGGGCTAGCACAGATACGCAGTATTTT
J gene: TRBJ2-2; V gene: TRBV5-4; clone size: .; D gene: TRBD1; CDR3 protein: CASRKTGGTNTGELFF; CDR3 DNA: TGTGCCAGCAGAAAGACAGGGGGTACGAACACCGGGGAGCTGTTTTTT
J gene: TRBJ2-1; V gene: TRBV2; clone size: .; D gene: TRBD2; CDR3 protein: CAAQREGLNEQFF; CDR3 DNA: TGTGCCGCACAGCGGGAGGGACTCAATGAGCAGTTCTTC
J gene: TRBJ2-5; V gene: TRBV4-1; clone size: .; D gene: .; CDR3 protein: CASSQEISSAYQETQYF; CDR3 DNA: TGCGCCAGCAGCCAAGAGATCAGTTCAGCGTACCAAGAGACCCAGTACTTC
J gene: TRBJ1-1; V gene: TRBV12-3/TRBV12-4; clone size: .; D gene: .; CDR3 protein: CASRQGMNTEAFF; CDR3 DNA: TGTGCCAGCAGGCAGGGGATGAACACTGAAGCTTTCTTT
J gene: TRBJ2-7; V gene: TRBV6-2/TRBV6-3; clone size: .; D gene: .; CDR3 protein: CASSYSSSSYEQYF; CDR3 DNA: TGTGCCAGCAGTTACTCCTCGAGCTCCTACGAGCAGTACTTC
J gene: TRBJ1-3; V gene: TRBV5-1; clone size: .; D gene: .; CDR3 protein: CASSFSLTGGNTIYF; CDR3 DNA: TGCGCCAGCAGCTTTTCCCTTACGGGGGGAAACACCATATATTTT
J gene: TRBJ2-2; V gene: TRBV7-8; clone size: .; D gene: TRBD2; CDR3 protein: CASSFYLPGLAGAELFF; CDR3 DNA: TGTGCCAGCAGCTTCTACCTTCCGGGACTAGCGGGAGCGGAGCTGTTTTTT
J gene: TRBJ1-5; V gene: TRBV3-1/TRBV3-2; clone size: .; D gene: TRBD1; CDR3 protein: CASSPWTGSGNQPQHF; CDR3 DNA: TGTGCCAGCAGCCCTTGGACAGGGAGTGGCAATCAGCCCCAGCATTTT
J gene: TRBJ2-3; V gene: TRBV7-2; clone size: .; D gene: .; CDR3 protein: CASSLGLARNFILTDTQYF; CDR3 DNA: TGTGCCAGCAGCTTAGGACTGGCCAGAAACTTCATCCTCACAGATACGCAGTATTTT
J gene: TRBJ2-7; V gene: TRBV29-1; clone size: .; D gene: TRBD2; CDR3 protein: CSVEVTSGRTYEQYF; CDR3 DNA: TGCAGCGTTGAAGTCACTAGCGGGAGGACCTACGAGCAGTACTTC
J gene: TRBJ2-1; V gene: TRBV13; clone size: .; D gene: TRBD2; CDR3 protein: CASSHGTSGIYNEQFF; CDR3 DNA: TGTGCCAGCAGCCACGGGACTAGCGGGATCTACAATGAGCAGTTCTTC
J gene: TRBJ2-3; V gene: TRBV2; clone size: .; D gene: .; CDR3 protein: CASSDKSLISTQYF; CDR3 DNA: TGTGCCAGCAGTGATAAGAGTCTGATTAGTACGCAGTATTTT
J gene: TRBJ2-7; V gene: TRBV30; clone size: .; D gene: TRBD1; CDR3 protein: CAWTRDSSYEQYF; CDR3 DNA: TGTGCCTGGACTCGGGACAGCTCCTACGAGCAGTACTTC
J gene: TRBJ1-4; V gene: TRBV2; clone size: .; D gene: TRBD1; CDR3 protein: CASTFMGQGGEKLFF; CDR3 DNA: TGTGCCAGCACCTTTATGGGACAGGGGGGTGAAAAACTGTTTTTT
J gene: TRBJ2-1; V gene: TRBV6-4; clone size: .; D gene: .; CDR3 protein: CASSQLLSYNEQFF; CDR3 DNA: TGTGCCAGCAGTCAACTCCTCTCCTACAATGAGCAGTTCTTC
J gene: TRBJ2-1; V gene: TRBV15; clone size: .; D gene: .; CDR3 protein: CATSRTRGSYNEQFF; CDR3 DNA: TGTGCCACCAGCAGAACGAGAGGCTCCTACAATGAGCAGTTCTTC
J gene: TRBJ2-7; V gene: TRBV6-5; clone size: .; D gene: .; CDR3 protein: CASSYDQTGRPYEQYF; CDR3 DNA: TGTGCCAGCAGTTACGATCAGACAGGTCGGCCCTACGAGCAGTACTTC
J gene: TRBJ2-1; V gene: TRBV10-2; clone size: .; D gene: TRBD2; CDR3 protein: CASSEIAGGVNEQFF; CDR3 DNA: TGCGCCAGCAGTGAGATAGCGGGAGGCGTTAATGAGCAGTTCTTC
J gene: TRBJ2-7; V gene: TRBV19; clone size: .; D gene: TRBD1; CDR3 protein: CASSMGTGITYEQYF; CDR3 DNA: TGTGCCAGTAGTATGGGGACAGGAATCACCTACGAGCAGTACTTC
J gene: TRBJ1-5; V gene: TRBV6-2/TRBV6-3; clone size: .; D gene: TRBD1; CDR3 protein: CASSGTGKRSQPQHF; CDR3 DNA: TGTGCCAGCAGTGGGACAGGCAAAAGGAGTCAGCCCCAGCATTTT
J gene: TRBJ2-7; V gene: TRBV27; clone size: .; D gene: TRBD1; CDR3 protein: CASSGQGAYEQYF; CDR3 DNA: TGTGCCAGCTCGGGACAGGGGGCTTACGAGCAGTACTTC
J gene: TRBJ1-2; V gene: TRBV5-6; clone size: .; D gene: .; CDR3 protein: CASSLAGDRSTSSGYTF; CDR3 DNA: TGTGCCAGCAGCTTGGCGGGGGATCGCTCCACTTCGTCTGGCTACACCTTC
J gene: TRBJ2-1; V gene: TRBV27; clone size: .; D gene: .; CDR3 protein: CASSSNRERGSYNEQFF; CDR3 DNA: TGTGCCAGCAGTTCCAATCGGGAGCGAGGATCCTACAATGAGCAGTTCTTC
J gene: TRBJ2-1; V gene: TRBV24-1; clone size: once; D gene: TRBD1; CDR3 protein: CATSDAPGTGFFAEQFF; CDR3 DNA: TGTGCCACCAGTGATGCACCCGGGACAGGGTTTTTTGCTGAGCAGTTCTTC
J gene: TRBJ1-2; V gene: TRBV4-3; clone size: .; D gene: TRBD1; CDR3 protein: CASSQSSGTGYGYTF; CDR3 DNA: TGCGCCAGCAGCCAATCGTCAGGGACAGGCTATGGCTACACCTTC
J gene: TRBJ2-4; V gene: TRBV6-6; clone size: .; D gene: .; CDR3 protein: CASSYRGAKNIQYF; CDR3 DNA: TGTGCCAGCAGTTACCGGGGGGCCAAAAACATTCAGTACTTC
J gene: TRBJ2-1; V gene: TRBV5-4; clone size: once; D gene: TRBD1; CDR3 protein: CASSSQGVRNEQFF; CDR3 DNA: TGTGCCAGCAGCTCACAGGGGGTTAGGAATGAGCAGTTCTTC
J gene: TRBJ2-5; V gene: TRBV7-6; clone size: .; D gene: .; CDR3 protein: CASSRRGLVQETQYF; CDR3 DNA: TGTGCCAGCAGCCGCAGAGGACTGGTCCAAGAGACCCAGTACTTC
J gene: TRBJ2-5; V gene: TRBV25-1; clone size: .; D gene: .; CDR3 protein: CASSEWGGRGPQETQYF; CDR3 DNA: TGTGCCAGCAGTGAATGGGGGGGCAGGGGGCCCCAAGAGACCCAGTACTTC
J gene: TRBJ2-1; V gene: TRBV13; clone size: .; D gene: TRBD2; CDR3 protein: CASSSGTSGYNEQFF; CDR3 DNA: TGTGCCAGCAGCTCCGGGACTAGCGGGTACAATGAGCAGTTCTTC
J gene: TRBJ1-5; V gene: TRBV30; clone size: .; D gene: .; CDR3 protein: CAWSAWTAGNQPQHF; CDR3 DNA: TGTGCCTGGAGTGCATGGACAGCGGGAAATCAGCCCCAGCATTTT